Below, 31 T cell receptor beta chains from the same sample are listed, as sequenced in a study of PD-L1 blockade in urothelial cancer. Using immunoSEQ multiplex PCR, the repertoire was profiled, and TCRdb retains in-frame clones only, with some absent. Of some 100,000 clones listed, around 90% are singletons. Material: PBMCs, obtained around atezolizumab (anti-PD-L1) treatment. The receptors stem from a woman aged 80 or over with urothelial cancer.

The rearrangement joins TRBV5-4 to TRBJ2-6; D is possibly TRBD2 (7 bases). The V end was cut by 5 bases, the J end by 0 bases, with 21 bases between. The CDR3 loop spans 19 amino acids. Germline CDR1 SGHNT, CDR2 YYREEE (reference sequence). The CDR3 region is CASRGGGRGPYSGANVLTF. CDR3 DNA: TGTGCCAGCAGAGGGGGAGGGAGGGGCCCGTACTCTGGGGCCAACGTCCTGACTTTC.

In its sample, this clone was seen once. The rearrangement joins TRBV19 to TRBJ1-2; 7 bases align to TRBD1. The V and J ends lost 6 bases and 8 bases, in that order; junction bases with no gene match: 9. CDR3 length: 13 residues. From germline, CDR1 is LNHDA and CDR2 SQIVND (reference sequence). The CDR3 loop is CASSPDRVQGYTF. CDR3 in DNA: TGTGCCAGTAGCCCTGACAGGGTGCAGGGCTACACCTTC.

The rearrangement joins TRBV6-5 to TRBJ1-1, with D possibly TRBD1 on 6 matching bases. The ends were cut back, 6 bases at V and 6 bases at J, with 11 bases in the middle. The germline V gene has CDR1 MNHEY and CDR2 SVGAGI. There are 12 residues in the CDR3. The CDR3 DNA reads TGTGCCAGCAGCTCCTGGACAGCTGAAGCTTTCTTT. This translates into CASSSWTAEAFF.

The rearrangement joins TRBV6-1 to TRBJ1-2; the match to TRBD1 covers 7 bases. The germline V gene has CDR1 MNHNS and CDR2 SASEGT. V lost 3 bases, J lost 4 bases, and 5 bases stayed unmatched. This CDR3 has 14 amino acids. The CDR3 here is CASSDTAGGYGYTF. CDR3 bases: TGTGCCAGCAGTGACACCGCAGGGGGCTATGGCTACACCTTC.

CDR3 region: CASSLVADRNEQFF. CDR3 nucleotide sequence: TGCGCCAGCAGCTTAGTGGCAGATCGCAATGAGCAGTTCTTC. The V call is TRBV5-1, the J call TRBJ2-1; no reliable D call. In germline, CDR1 is SGHRS, CDR2 YFSETQ. Deletions cut 2 bases from V and 6 bases from J, with 12 bases between. This CDR3 comprises 14 residues.

J is TRBJ1-2 and V is TRBV5-1, with unresolved D. Trimming removed 6 bases at V and 4 bases at J, with 13 bases between. This CDR3 has 13 residues. Germline-derived CDR1 and CDR2 are SGHRS and YFSETQ. The CDR3 spells CASTPSAGYGYTF. The CDR3 DNA reads as TGCGCCAGCACCCCGAGTGCTGGCTATGGCTACACCTTC.

This sequence joins TRBV21-1 and TRBJ1-5; the D call in the table, TRBD1, was not verified against the DNA. TRBV21-1 is assigned pseudogene status. The CDR3 consists of 20 residues. The CDR3 spells CASGNRGQSVRPSSNQPQHF. CDR3 in DNA: TGTGCCAGCGGAAACAGGGGGCAGTCGGTGCGTCCATCCAGCAATCAGCCCCAGCATTTT.

The chain has TRBV19 and TRBJ2-7; 12 bases map to TRBD1. The CDR3 is 14 amino acids. Germline values: CDR1 LNHDA, CDR2 SQIVND (reference sequence). V was clipped by 9 bases and J by 3 bases; unmatched bases: 6. The CDR3 nucleotides are TGTGCCAGCTCAAGGGACAGGGGGCACTACGAGCAGTACTTC. It codes for CASSRDRGHYEQYF.

The chain carries TRBV5-1 and TRBJ2-1; weak D call: TRBD2 (6 bases). V lost 0 bases and J 6 bases, leaving 16 bases between the germline ends. Germline V lookup: CDR1 SGHRS, CDR2 YFSETQ. This CDR3 region has 16 residues. CDR3 amino acids: CASSLAGGLGFNEQFF. In nucleotides, the CDR3 is TGCGCCAGCAGCTTGGCCGGGGGACTGGGCTTCAATGAGCAGTTCTTC.

J is TRBJ2-1 and V is TRBV5-4; TRBD1 aligns across 9 bases. CDR1 SGHNT and CDR2 YYREEE come from the germline V gene (reference sequence). The CDR3 runs to 16 residues. The junction had 7 bases not matched to a gene; V was cut back by 0 bases and J by 6 bases. The CDR3 protein is CASSLVRGQGSNEQFF. The CDR3 DNA reads as TGTGCCAGCAGCTTGGTACGGGGACAGGGAAGCAATGAGCAGTTCTTC. The complete variable domain, with remaining parts taken from reference TRBV5-4 and TRBJ2-1, reads ETGVTQSPTHLIKTRGQQVTLRCSSQSGHNTVSWYQQALGQGPQFIFQYYREEENGRGNFPPRFSGLQFPNYSSELNVNALELDDSALYLCASSLVRGQGSNEQFFGPGTRLTVL.

This chain joins TRBV18 and TRBJ2-5, with 13 positions matching TRBD2. Germline trimming cut 5 bases from V and 5 bases from J; bases unmatched to any gene: 8. The CDR3 covers 16 residues. Germline V gene data show CDR1 as KGHSH and CDR2 as LQKENI. The CDR3 loop is CASSSPGLAGLETQYF. The CDR3 region has the DNA TGTGCCAGCTCATCTCCGGGACTAGCGGGACTGGAGACCCAGTACTTC.

This chain connects TRBV9 to TRBJ1-1; D possibly corresponds to TRBD1 (5 bases). Per germline, CDR1 SGDLS and CDR2 YYNGEE. V was cut by 1 base and J by 11 bases, with 18 bases left in between. The CDR3 has 14 amino acids. The CDR3 protein is CASSVRGEGKWAFF. In DNA form, the CDR3 reads TGTGCCAGCAGCGTAAGAGGGGAGGGGAAGTGGGCTTTCTTT.

The chain joins TRBV27 to TRBJ1-1; D may be TRBD1 (6 bases). With 6 bases removed from V and 4 bases from J, the gap between germline ends came to 12 bases. The V gene's germline CDR1 is MNHEY and CDR2 SMNVEV (reference sequence). The CDR3 extends over 13 amino acids. CDR3 bases: TGTGCCAGCAGGGGGACAATCACCACTGAAGCTTTCTTT. It specifies CASRGTITTEAFF.

CDR3 bases: TGTGCCAGCAGGCGTCCGGGACAGGGGGAGGATACGCAGTATTTT. This translates into CASRRPGQGEDTQYF. This chain links TRBV5-6 with TRBJ2-3, with 11 bases aligning to TRBD1. Germline values: CDR1 SGHDT, CDR2 YYEEEE. The CDR3 totals 15 residues. V trimming: 5 bases; J trimming: 6 bases; junction bases outside the gene matches: 8. Full variable domain (rest looked up from reference TRBV5-6 and TRBJ2-3): DAGVTQSPTHLIKTRGQQVTLRCSPKSGHDTVSWYQQALGQGPQFIFQYYEEEERQRGNFPDRFSGHQFPNYSSELNVNALLLGDSALYLCASRRPGQGEDTQYFGPGTRLTVL.

The CDR3 reads CASSVASGSGGRTDTQYF. CDR3 DNA sequence: TGTGCCAGCAGCGTAGCTAGCGGGAGCGGGGGAAGGACAGATACGCAGTATTTT. V is TRBV9 and J is TRBJ2-3; TRBD2 matches at 10 bases. Germline-derived CDR1 and CDR2 are SGDLS and YYNGEE. With V trimmed by 0 bases and J by 3 bases, 10 bases remained unmatched. This CDR3 comprises 18 residues.

The CDR3 nucleotides are TGTGCCAGTAGTATCAGGCCCACAGATACGCAGTATTTT. Translation: CASSIRPTDTQYF. The chain recombines TRBV19 with TRBJ2-3; no clear D. Trimming cost V 3 bases and J 2 bases, with 6 bases left between them. The germline V gene encodes CDR1 LNHDA and CDR2 SQIVND (reference sequence). The CDR3 has 13 amino acids.

V is TRBV28 and J is TRBJ1-2, with 7 bases identical to TRBD1. V was pared by 7 bases and J by 4 bases, with 12 bases of the junction left unmatched. The V gene's germline CDR1 is MDHEN and CDR2 SYDVKM. This CDR3 is 15 amino acids long. CDR3: CASNSGQPQVYGYTF. DNA of the CDR3: TGTGCCAGCAATTCGGGACAGCCACAAGTCTATGGCTACACCTTC.

The V call is TRBV5-1, the J call TRBJ2-5, with 8 bases matching TRBD1. V gave up 7 bases and J gave up 5 bases; unmatched junction bases: 13. The CDR3 length is 15 residues. Germline V gene data show CDR1 as SGHRS and CDR2 as YFSETQ. The CDR3 coding sequence is TGCGCCAGCTCGCAGGGGGCGAGTTTATCCGAGACCCAGTACTTC. It translates to CASSQGASLSETQYF.

The V call is TRBV7-3, the J call TRBJ1-2, with TRBD1 identical over 9 bases. Germline V gene sequence: CDR1 SGHTA, CDR2 FQGTGA. Trimming removed 5 bases from V and 4 bases from J; junction bases left unmatched: 8. There are 15 residues in the CDR3. The CDR3 DNA reads as TGTGCCAGCAGCCTAGAGACAGGGGGGGTCTATGGCTACACCTTC. This codes for CASSLETGGVYGYTF.

The rearrangement links TRBV4-1 to TRBJ2-5; D gene uncertain. The CDR3 runs 13 residues. Trimming cost V 0 bases and J 9 bases, with 11 bases left between them. In germline, CDR1 is MGHRA, CDR2 YSYEKL. CDR3 DNA: TGCGCCAGCAGCCAAGACTCCCCAGTACCCCAGTACTTC. It codes for CASSQDSPVPQYF.

The chain links TRBV18 to TRBJ2-2; no firm D call. This CDR3 spans 16 amino acids. Germline CDR1 is KGHSH and CDR2 is LQKENI. Trimming left V 3 bases short and J 6 bases short, with 17 bases between. DNA for the CDR3: TGTGCCAGCTCACCCAAACCATCCCCCGTAGCCGGGGAGCTGTTTTTT. Its translation is CASSPKPSPVAGELFF.

In this sample, this clone turned up once. The CDR3 region is CASRSDEKLFF. The CDR3 region has the DNA TGTGCCAGCCGTTCAGATGAAAAACTGTTTTTT. V gene TRBV2 combines with J gene TRBJ1-4, with no clear D. V lost 8 bases, J lost 6 bases, and 7 bases lay in between. The CDR3 consists of 11 residues. Germline assignment: CDR1 SNHLY and CDR2 FYNNEI.

This clone was found a few times. V gene TRBV7-9 combines with J gene TRBJ1-2, with D perhaps TRBD1 (6 bases). V lost 5 bases, J lost 7 bases, and 17 bases lay in between. Per the germline V gene, CDR1 is SEHNR and CDR2 is FQNEAQ (reference sequence). This CDR3 is built from 14 residues. The CDR3 region has the DNA TGTGCCAGCAGCCCGAGCGGGGGCCCAATTGGCTACACCTTC. It yields the protein CASSPSGGPIGYTF.

The V gene is TRBV5-6, the J gene TRBJ1-2; D gene unclear. The germline gives CDR1 SGHDT, CDR2 YYEEEE. This CDR3 region has 14 residues. Trimming stripped 1 base from V and 3 bases from J, with 10 bases between. The CDR3 DNA follows: TGTGCCAGCAGCTTGATCCGCGCGGACTATGGCTACACCTTC. This sequence encodes CASSLIRADYGYTF.

The rearrangement uses TRBV5-1 and TRBJ2-2; D is unresolved. The CDR3 is 14 residues long. With 2 bases removed from V and 3 bases from J, the gap between germline ends came to 8 bases. Germline values: CDR1 SGHRS, CDR2 YFSETQ. The CDR3 region has the DNA TGCGCCAGCAGCTTCTTTCCGGACACCGGGGAGCTGTTTTTT. This sequence encodes CASSFFPDTGELFF.

V is TRBV9 and J is TRBJ2-3, with a weak D call TRBD2 (5 bases). The germline CDR1 and CDR2 sequences are SGDLS and YYNGEE. Deletions cut 1 base from V and 2 bases from J, with 17 bases between. CDR3 length equals 17 residues. CDR3 nucleotide sequence: TGTGCCAGCAGCGTAAGCCCTCGAGAGCGGTACACAGATACGCAGTATTTT. Its translation: CASSVSPRERYTDTQYF. The full variable domain, completed using reference TRBV9 and TRBJ2-3, is DSGVTQTPKHLITATGQRVTLRCSPRSGDLSVYWYQQSLDQGLQFLIQYYNGEERAKGNILERFSAQQFPDLHSELNLSSLELGDSALYFCASSVSPRERYTDTQYFGPGTRLTVL.

The chain joins TRBV7-8 to TRBJ2-1; D is undetermined. Germline values: CDR1 SGHVS, CDR2 FQNEAQ. The CDR3 length is 14 residues. With 3 bases removed from V and 9 bases from J, the gap between germline ends came to 15 bases. The CDR3, as DNA: TGTGCCAGCAGCTTGGCTCTTGCGGCCCCTGAGCAGTTCTTC. This encodes CASSLALAAPEQFF.

The chain employs TRBV11-2 and TRBJ2-1, with a possible D match to TRBD2 (7 bases). V was trimmed by 5 bases and J by 7 bases, leaving 21 bases between them. Germline V lookup: CDR1 SGHAT, CDR2 FQNNGV. This CDR3 is built from 16 residues. This CDR3 is CASSPRLASQGNEQFF. DNA of the CDR3: TGTGCCAGCAGCCCCCGACTAGCCTCCCAGGGGAATGAGCAGTTCTTC.

In nucleotides, the CDR3 is TGCGCCAGCAGCTTGGACATCTTTTATGGCTACACCTTC. It encodes CASSLDIFYGYTF. The chain combines TRBV5-1 with TRBJ1-2, with D uncertain. From germline, CDR1 is SGHRS and CDR2 YFSETQ. Trimming cost V 0 bases and J 5 bases, with 8 bases left between them. This CDR3 has 13 amino acids.

The J gene is TRBJ2-1, the V gene TRBV27; no definite D call. V was shortened by 8 bases and J by 8 bases, with 13 bases between the two germline ends. In germline, CDR1 is MNHEY, CDR2 SMNVEV (reference sequence). CDR3 length equals 12 residues. The CDR3 DNA is TGTGCCAGCGGTACGAGGATGCATGAGCAGTTCTTC. Translated, it gives CASGTRMHEQFF.

The gene calls are TRBV10-1 and TRBJ1-3; D unresolved. The CDR3 is 13 residues long. CDR1 is WNHNN and CDR2 is SYGVQD in the germline V gene (reference sequence). The V gene lost 2 bases and the J gene lost 7 bases, with 9 bases spanning the gap. The CDR3 nucleotides are TGCGCCAGCAGTGAGCCGGGTGAGAACACCATATATTTT. As protein: CASSEPGENTIYF.